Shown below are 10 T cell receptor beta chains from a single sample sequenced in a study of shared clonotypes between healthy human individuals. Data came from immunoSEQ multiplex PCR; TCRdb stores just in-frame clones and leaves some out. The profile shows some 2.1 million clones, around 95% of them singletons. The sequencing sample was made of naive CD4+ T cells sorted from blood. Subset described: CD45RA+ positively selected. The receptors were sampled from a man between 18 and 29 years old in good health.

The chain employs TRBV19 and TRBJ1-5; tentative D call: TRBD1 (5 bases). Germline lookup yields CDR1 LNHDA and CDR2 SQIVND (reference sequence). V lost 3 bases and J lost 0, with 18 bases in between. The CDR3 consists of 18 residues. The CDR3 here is CASSIQRGRFYSNQPQHF. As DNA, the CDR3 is TGTGCCAGTAGTATTCAGAGGGGCCGCTTTTATAGCAATCAGCCCCAGCATTTT.

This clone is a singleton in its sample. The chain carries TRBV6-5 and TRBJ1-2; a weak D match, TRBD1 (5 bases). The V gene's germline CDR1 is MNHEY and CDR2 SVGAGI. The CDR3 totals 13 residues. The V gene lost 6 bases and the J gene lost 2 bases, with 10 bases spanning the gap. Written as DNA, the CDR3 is TGTGCCAGCAGGAGGGACGAAAACTATGGCTACACCTTC. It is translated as CASRRDENYGYTF.

The CDR3 nucleotides read TGTGCCAGCAGTTTTTCAGCGGGACAGGCGAACACTGAAGCTTTCTTT. Translating it yields CASSFSAGQANTEAFF. This chain links TRBV28 with TRBJ1-1; 8 nucleotides agree with TRBD1. The CDR3 spans 16 residues. V shed 3 bases and J 1 base; nucleotides not matched to a gene: 7. The germline V gene has CDR1 MDHEN and CDR2 SYDVKM. Filled out from reference TRBV28 and TRBJ1-1, the complete variable domain reads DVKVTQSSRYLVKRTGEKVFLECVQDMDHENMFWYRQDPGLGLRLIYFSYDVKMKEKGDIPEGYSVSREKKERFSLILESASTNQTSMYLCASSFSAGQANTEAFFGQGTRLTVV.

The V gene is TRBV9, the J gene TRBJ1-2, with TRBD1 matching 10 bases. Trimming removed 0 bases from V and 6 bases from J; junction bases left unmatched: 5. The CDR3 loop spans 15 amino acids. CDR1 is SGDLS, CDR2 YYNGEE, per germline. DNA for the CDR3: TGTGCCAGCAGCGTAGATGGGACAGGGGTGAATGGCTACACCTTC. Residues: CASSVDGTGVNGYTF.

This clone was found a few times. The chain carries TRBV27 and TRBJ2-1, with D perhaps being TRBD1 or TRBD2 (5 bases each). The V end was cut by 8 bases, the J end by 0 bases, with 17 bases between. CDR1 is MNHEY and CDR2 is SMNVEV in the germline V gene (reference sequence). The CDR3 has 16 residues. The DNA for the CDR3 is TGTGCCAGCGGTCCGGGACGGTCTCCCTCCTACAATGAGCAGTTCTTC. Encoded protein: CASGPGRSPSYNEQFF.

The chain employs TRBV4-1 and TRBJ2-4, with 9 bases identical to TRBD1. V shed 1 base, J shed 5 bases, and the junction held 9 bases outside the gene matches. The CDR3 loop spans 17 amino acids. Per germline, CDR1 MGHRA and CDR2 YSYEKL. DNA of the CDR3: TGCGCCAGCAGCCAAGCCGGACAGGGGACAAGCCAAAACATTCAGTACTTC. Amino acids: CASSQAGQGTSQNIQYF.

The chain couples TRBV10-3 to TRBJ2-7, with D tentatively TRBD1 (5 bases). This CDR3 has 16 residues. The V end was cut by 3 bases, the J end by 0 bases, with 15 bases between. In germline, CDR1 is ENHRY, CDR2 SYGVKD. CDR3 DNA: TGTGCCATCAGTGACACATCACAGGCGTCCTCCTACGAGCAGTACTTC. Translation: CAISDTSQASSYEQYF.

The CDR3 loop reads CAIKGAGELFF. In nucleotides, the CDR3 is TGTGCCATCAAGGGGGCCGGGGAGCTGTTTTTT. The rearrangement joins TRBV10-3 to TRBJ2-2; D might be TRBD1 (6 bases). In germline, CDR1 is ENHRY, CDR2 SYGVKD. The CDR3 is made up of 11 amino acids. Trimming left V 7 bases short and J 6 bases short, with 6 bases between.

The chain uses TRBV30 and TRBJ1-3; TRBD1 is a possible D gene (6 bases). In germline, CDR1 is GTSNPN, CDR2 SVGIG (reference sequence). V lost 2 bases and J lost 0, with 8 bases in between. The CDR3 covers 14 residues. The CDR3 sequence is CAWSRQVSGNTIYF. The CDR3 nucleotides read TGTGCCTGGAGTAGACAGGTCTCTGGAAACACCATATATTTT.

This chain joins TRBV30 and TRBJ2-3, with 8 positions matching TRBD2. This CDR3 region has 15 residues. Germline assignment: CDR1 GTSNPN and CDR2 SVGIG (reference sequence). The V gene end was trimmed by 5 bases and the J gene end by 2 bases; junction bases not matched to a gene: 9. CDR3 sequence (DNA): TGTGCCTGGGAGGGGCGGCGGGGGGTCACAGATACGCAGTATTTT. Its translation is CAWEGRRGVTDTQYF.